These 30 T cell receptor beta chains were all obtained from the same sample, sequenced in a study of cytomegalovirus exposure and HLA in healthy donors. Researchers ran the PCR with 60 Vbeta and 13 Jbeta primers. Clones were read by immunoSEQ multiplex PCR, and TCRdb kept only the in-frame ones, dropping some. This table has 150,000 to 200,000 clones, 82% appearing once. Input material: PBMCs. These receptors were taken from a woman in her late teens or twenties in good health and CMV-seronegative.

This chain links TRBV28 with TRBJ2-3, with 7 bases fitting TRBD2. Germline V gene data show CDR1 as MDHEN and CDR2 as SYDVKM. Unmatched junction bases numbered 4, after V lost 7 bases and J lost 3 bases. The CDR3 is made up of 13 amino acids. In DNA form, the CDR3 reads TGTGCCAGCAATGGCGGGAGTACAGATACGCAGTATTTT. It translates to CASNGGSTDTQYF.

The V and J genes are TRBV14 and TRBJ2-7; 12 nucleotides match TRBD1. The length of the CDR3 is 15 residues. V dropped 1 base and J dropped 5; count of bases not matched to a gene: 3. CDR1 and CDR2 (germline): SGHDN, FVKESK. In DNA, the CDR3 is TGTGCCAGCAGCCAAGTGTGGGACAGGGGGCACGAGCAGTACTTC. Translating gives CASSQVWDRGHEQYF.

Only a few counts were recorded for this clone. V usage is TRBV18 and J usage is TRBJ2-7; the match to TRBD1 covers 8 bases. Trimming cost V 4 bases and J 5 bases; bases outside gene matches: 4. The CDR3 sequence is 13 residues long. Germline V gives CDR1 KGHSH, CDR2 LQKENI. CDR3 nucleotide sequence: TGTGCCAGCTCACAAATACAGGGGGACGAGCAGTACTTC. It codes for CASSQIQGDEQYF.

This clone was seen only a few times. The genes are TRBV28 and TRBJ1-1; 8 bases fit TRBD1. The trim removed 5 bases at V and 3 bases at J, leaving 5 bases unmatched. Germline assignment: CDR1 MDHEN and CDR2 SYDVKM. CDR3 length equals 14 residues. The DNA of the CDR3 is TGTGCCAGCAGTCTGACAGGGGTGGACACTGAAGCTTTCTTT. Translating gives CASSLTGVDTEAFF.

The chain has TRBV7-2 and TRBJ2-1; 8 positions match TRBD1. Per germline, CDR1 SGHTA and CDR2 FQGNSA. CDR3 length equals 15 residues. Trimming cost V 5 bases and J 5 bases; bases outside gene matches: 8. The CDR3 DNA is TGTGCCAGCAGCCTCGACAGGGGTGGGCACAATGAGCAGTTCTTC. It encodes CASSLDRGGHNEQFF.

The V call is TRBV6-1, the J call TRBJ1-4; D is possibly TRBD1 (6 bases). CDR1 is MNHNS, CDR2 SASEGT, per germline. The CDR3 covers 15 residues. V lost 6 bases, J lost 5 bases, and 16 bases lay in between. The CDR3 here is CASSLTGPQNEKLFF. The CDR3 DNA sequence: TGTGCCAGCAGCCTAACAGGGCCCCAAAATGAAAAACTGTTTTTT.

The table lists this clone with a few counts. The V and J genes are TRBV28 and TRBJ2-7; 7 positions agree with TRBD1. Germline CDR1 reads MDHEN; CDR2 reads SYDVKM. CDR3 length equals 15 residues. V lost 4 bases and J lost 3; bases outside the gene matches: 9. The CDR3 DNA reads TGTGCCAGCAGTTACCTCTCAGGGGGTGGCTACGAGCAGTACTTC. Translation: CASSYLSGGGYEQYF.

The V and J genes are TRBV10-1 and TRBJ2-1, with 11 positions matching TRBD2. The J segment lost 0 bases and the V segment lost 6 bases, leaving 19 bases of the junction unmatched. Germline CDR1 reads WNHNN; CDR2 reads SYGVQD (reference sequence). The CDR3 is 21 residues long. This chain's CDR3 is CASSELSLLAGVTGSYNEQFF. CDR3 nucleotide sequence: TGCGCCAGCAGCGAACTGTCTCTACTAGCGGGAGTAACAGGCTCCTACAATGAGCAGTTCTTC.

The chain combines TRBV4-1 with TRBJ1-6, with D perhaps matching TRBD1 (5 bases). The V and J ends lost 5 bases and 6 bases respectively, with 20 bases between them. CDR3 size: 17 residues. CDR1 and CDR2 (germline): MGHRA, YSYEKL. The CDR3 region has the DNA TGCGCCAGCAGCTCTTACGACAGTACTATTTCTAATTCACCCCTCCACTTT. Translated, it gives CASSSYDSTISNSPLHF.

The J gene is TRBJ1-2, the V gene TRBV6-4, with 8 bases lining up with TRBD1. The CDR3 runs 15 residues. Germline assignment: CDR1 MRHNA and CDR2 SNTAGT. Germline trimming cut 8 bases from V and 4 bases from J; bases unmatched to any gene: 12. The CDR3 here is CASPTVQGACYGYTF. The CDR3 DNA follows: TGTGCCAGCCCTACGGTGCAGGGGGCTTGCTATGGCTACACCTTC.

V gene TRBV2 combines with J gene TRBJ1-2; 8 nucleotides agree with TRBD1. This CDR3 is 15 amino acids long. V was pared by 4 bases and J by 2 bases, with 6 bases of the junction left unmatched. Per the germline V gene, CDR1 is SNHLY and CDR2 is FYNNEI. The CDR3 DNA is TGTGCCAGCAGTGGCTGGACAGGGAGCAACTATGGCTACACCTTC. Protein: CASSGWTGSNYGYTF.

This chain connects TRBV6-5 to TRBJ2-1; 7 bases are shared with TRBD2. The CDR3 contains 15 residues. Germline values: CDR1 MNHEY, CDR2 SVGAGI. V shed 1 base, J shed 8 bases, and the junction held 8 bases outside the gene matches. CDR3 protein: CASSYFGLVSYEQFF. The CDR3 bases are TGTGCCAGCAGTTACTTTGGACTAGTATCGTATGAGCAGTTCTTC.

The chain employs TRBV27 and TRBJ2-2; TRBD1 might be the D (6 bases). The CDR3 covers 15 residues. Germline-derived CDR1 and CDR2 are MNHEY and SMNVEV (reference sequence). Trimming removed 6 bases from V and 6 bases from J, with 17 bases in between. The CDR3 coding sequence is TGTGCCAGCAGCACGCCCCAGGGGAAGGCCGGGGAGCTGTTTTTT. This encodes CASSTPQGKAGELFF.

The CDR3: CASSLKPRGTQPQHF. The CDR3 DNA reads as TGTGCCAGCAGTTTAAAGCCCCGGGGGACTCAGCCCCAGCATTTT. The chain carries TRBV27 and TRBJ1-5; D possibly corresponds to TRBD1 (5 bases). Trimming removed 2 bases at V and 6 bases at J, with 14 bases between. CDR1 MNHEY and CDR2 SMNVEV come from the germline V gene (reference sequence). This CDR3 is 15 amino acids long.

The chain combines TRBV11-1 with TRBJ2-1; TRBD1 agrees at 10 bases. Germline CDR1 and CDR2: SGHAT and FQDESV (reference sequence). V was clipped by 6 bases and J by 7 bases; unmatched bases: 3. CDR3 length: 13 amino acids. CDR3 nucleotide sequence: TGTGCCAGCAGGTGGACAGGGGGAAATGAGCAGTTCTTC. Amino acids: CASRWTGGNEQFF.

The CDR3 region has the DNA TGTGCCAGCAGTTTAGGGACAGGGTTTAATTCACCCCTCCACTTT. Amino acids: CASSLGTGFNSPLHF. The chain is built from TRBV6-6 and TRBJ1-6; TRBD1 agrees at 9 bases. V dropped 4 bases and J dropped 6; count of bases not matched to a gene: 4. CDR3 length equals 15 residues. In germline, CDR1 is MNHNY, CDR2 SVGAGI (reference sequence).

This clone was counted only a few times. This chain links TRBV5-1 with TRBJ2-3; 7 bases agree with TRBD2. The CDR3 runs 16 residues. J lost 0 bases, V lost 1 base, and 5 bases had no gene match. CDR1 and CDR2 (germline): SGHRS, YFSETQ. The CDR3 DNA is TGCGCCAGCAGCTTGTCCCTAGCGGAGAGCACAGATACGCAGTATTTT. This encodes CASSLSLAESTDTQYF.

The chain uses TRBV5-1 and TRBJ2-1; possibly TRBD1 for D (6 bases). The CDR3 runs to 12 residues. Germline CDR1 is SGHRS and CDR2 is YFSETQ. Trimming took 5 bases from V and 9 from J, leaving 12 bases between them. This CDR3 is CASSLQGPEQFF. In DNA form, the CDR3 reads TGCGCCAGCAGTTTACAGGGTCCTGAGCAGTTCTTC.

The chain recombines TRBV6-5 with TRBJ1-4; no clear D gene. This CDR3 contains 16 residues. With 3 bases removed from V and 0 bases from J, the gap between germline ends came to 11 bases. The germline CDR1 and CDR2 sequences are MNHEY and SVGAGI. The CDR3 loop is CASSYSTAATNEKLFF. CDR3 DNA: TGTGCCAGCAGTTATTCTACAGCTGCAACTAATGAAAAACTGTTTTTT.

This chain uses TRBV7-2 with TRBJ1-6; 8 bases map to TRBD1. This CDR3 is built from 16 residues. CDR1 is SGHTA, CDR2 FQGNSA, per germline. The trim removed 4 bases at V and 8 bases at J, leaving 10 bases unmatched. CDR3 DNA sequence: TGTGCCAGCAGCTCGCTACCGACAGGGGAGGATTCACCCCTCCACTTT. This gives the protein CASSSLPTGEDSPLHF. Full variable domain (outside the CDR3, taken from reference TRBV7-2 and TRBJ1-6): GAGVSQSPSNKVTEKGKDVELRCDPISGHTALYWYRQSLGQGLEFLIYFQGNSAPDKSGLPSDRFSAERTGGSVSTLTIQRTQQEDSAVYLCASSSLPTGEDSPLHFGNGTRLTVT.

This clone appeared a few times. The chain employs TRBV4-1 and TRBJ2-1; 8 nucleotides match TRBD2. Germline assignment: CDR1 MGHRA and CDR2 YSYEKL. J lost 8 bases, V lost 1 base, and 10 bases had no gene match. The CDR3 has 16 residues. In DNA, the CDR3 is TGCGCCAGCAGCCAAGCACGAGGACTAGCAGGGGATGAGCAGTTCTTC. It translates to CASSQARGLAGDEQFF.

This sequence joins TRBV18 and TRBJ2-1; D is uncertain. Germline V gene sequence: CDR1 KGHSH, CDR2 LQKENI. The CDR3 sequence is 13 residues long. Deletions cut 3 bases from V and 6 bases from J, with 9 bases between. The chain's CDR3 is CASSPPNGNEQFF. In nucleotides, the CDR3 is TGTGCCAGCTCACCGCCCAACGGCAATGAGCAGTTCTTC.

The chain is built from TRBV2 and TRBJ2-5, with TRBD2 identical over 12 bases. Germline CDR1 and CDR2: SNHLY and FYNNEI. V dropped 5 bases and J dropped 1; count of bases not matched to a gene: 2. CDR3 length: 15 amino acids. The CDR3 nucleotides are TGTGCCAGCAGTACTAGCGGGGGGTTCCAAGAGACCCAGTACTTC. Translating it yields CASSTSGGFQETQYF. Filled out from reference TRBV2 and TRBJ2-5, the complete variable domain reads EPEVTQTPSHQVTQMGQEVILRCVPISNHLYFYWYRQILGQKVEFLVSFYNNEISEKSEIFDDQFSVERPDGSNFTLKIRSTKLEDSAMYFCASSTSGGFQETQYFGPGTRLLVL.

V usage is TRBV27 and J usage is TRBJ2-7; D is undetermined. Trimming stripped 6 bases from V and 2 bases from J, with 11 bases between. The CDR3 loop spans 13 amino acids. Germline CDR1 MNHEY, CDR2 SMNVEV (reference sequence). DNA for the CDR3: TGTGCCAGCAGGCCGACTGTACCCTACGAGCAGTACTTC. Translating it yields CASRPTVPYEQYF.

The chain carries TRBV4-2 and TRBJ2-1, with 10 nucleotides matching TRBD2. The CDR3 length is 18 residues. The V gene's germline CDR1 is LGHNA and CDR2 YNFKEQ. V lost 4 bases, J lost 3 bases, and 12 bases stayed unmatched. CDR3 loop: CASSPNDIAGGFYNEQFF. In DNA form, the CDR3 reads TGTGCCAGCAGCCCTAACGATATAGCGGGAGGCTTCTACAATGAGCAGTTCTTC.

The chain couples TRBV4-1 to TRBJ2-3; 8 bases match TRBD2. The CDR3 consists of 15 residues. With V trimmed by 1 base and J by 1 base, 1 base remained unmatched. Germline assignment: CDR1 MGHRA and CDR2 YSYEKL. This CDR3 reads CASSQVGLGTDTQYF. The DNA of the CDR3 is TGCGCCAGCAGCCAAGTGGGACTAGGCACAGATACGCAGTATTTT.

This chain connects TRBV7-2 to TRBJ2-7; TRBD2 aligns across 7 bases. The J segment lost 2 bases and the V segment lost 2 bases, leaving 6 bases of the junction unmatched. Per germline, CDR1 SGHTA and CDR2 FQGNSA. This CDR3 is built from 15 residues. The CDR3 DNA follows: TGTGCCAGCAGCTTATTTGGGGGGGTCACCTACGAGCAGTACTTC. Protein: CASSLFGGVTYEQYF.

The chain joins TRBV27 to TRBJ2-2; possible D gene TRBD2, 5 bases. CDR1 and CDR2 from the germline V gene are MNHEY and SMNVEV (reference sequence). This CDR3 contains 13 residues. V was cut by 9 bases and J by 6 bases, with 14 bases left in between. The CDR3 region is CASRLLASGELFF. CDR3 sequence (DNA): TGTGCCAGTCGCCTTCTAGCTTCCGGGGAGCTGTTTTTT.

The rearrangement joins TRBV5-6 to TRBJ2-5; D is possibly TRBD1 (5 bases). Germline V gene data show CDR1 as SGHDT and CDR2 as YYEEEE. Trimming removed 2 bases from V and 4 bases from J, with 12 bases in between. The CDR3 is made up of 14 amino acids. CDR3 nucleotide sequence: TGTGCCAGCAGCTTTGTAGGGGTTGGAGAGACCCAGTACTTC. This translates into CASSFVGVGETQYF.

The rearrangement joins TRBV7-8 to TRBJ1-5, with TRBD1 matching 10 bases. The germline gives CDR1 SGHVS, CDR2 FQNEAQ. V dropped 5 bases and J dropped 0; count of bases not matched to a gene: 7. The CDR3 consists of 17 residues. For the CDR3, the DNA is TGTGCCAGCAGCCCAGGACAGGGGGGGAGTAGCAATCAGCCCCAGCATTTT. It codes for CASSPGQGGSSNQPQHF.